The TCR beta chain described here comes from a study of shared T cell receptors in the human thymus. CDR1 and CDR2 from the germline V gene are MDHEN and SYDVKM. The CDR3 totals 17 residues. Trimming removed 6 bases at V and 0 bases at J, with 18 bases between. The protocol was immunoSEQ multiplex PCR, while the TCRdb copy is restricted to in-frame clones and leaves out a portion. The data contain hundreds of thousands of clones, 80% to 90% of them singletons. This same sample was also part of a study on human thymus T cells. From that report: Highly overlapping thymic repertoires in unrelated individuals were reported by related research.

The rearrangement uses TRBV28 and TRBJ2-1; D perhaps matches TRBD2 (6 bases). This receptor was taken from a girl under two years old with a congenital heart defect. Sequences were obtained from thymocytes. The CDR3 reads CASRTQTPGGSYNEQFF. CDR3 DNA sequence: TGTGCCAGCAGAACCCAGACCCCCGGGGGCTCCTACAATGAGCAGTTCTTC.